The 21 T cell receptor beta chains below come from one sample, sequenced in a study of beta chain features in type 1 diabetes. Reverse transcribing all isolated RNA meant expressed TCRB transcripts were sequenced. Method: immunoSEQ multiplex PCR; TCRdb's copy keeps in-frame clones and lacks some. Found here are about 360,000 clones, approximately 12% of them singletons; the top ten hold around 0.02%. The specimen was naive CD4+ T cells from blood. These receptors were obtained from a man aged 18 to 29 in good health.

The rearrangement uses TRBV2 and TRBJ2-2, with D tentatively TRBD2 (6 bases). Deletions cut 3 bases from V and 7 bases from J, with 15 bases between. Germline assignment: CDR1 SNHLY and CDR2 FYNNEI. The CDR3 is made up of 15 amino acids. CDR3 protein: CASSDRAGLVGELFF. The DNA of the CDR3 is TGTGCCAGCAGTGATAGGGCGGGATTGGTCGGGGAGCTGTTTTTT. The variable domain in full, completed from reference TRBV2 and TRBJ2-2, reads EPEVTQTPSHQVTQMGQEVILRCVPISNHLYFYWYRQILGQKVEFLVSFYNNEISEKSEIFDDQFSVERPDGSNFTLKIRSTKLEDSAMYFCASSDRAGLVGELFFGEGSRLTVL.

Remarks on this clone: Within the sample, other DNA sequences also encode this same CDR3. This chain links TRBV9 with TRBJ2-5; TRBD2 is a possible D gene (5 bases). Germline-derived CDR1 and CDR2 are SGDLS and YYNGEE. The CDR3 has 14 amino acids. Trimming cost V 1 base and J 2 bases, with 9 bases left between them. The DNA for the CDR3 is TGTGCCAGCAGCGTATCCGGGAATCAAGAGACCCAGTACTTC. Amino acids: CASSVSGNQETQYF.

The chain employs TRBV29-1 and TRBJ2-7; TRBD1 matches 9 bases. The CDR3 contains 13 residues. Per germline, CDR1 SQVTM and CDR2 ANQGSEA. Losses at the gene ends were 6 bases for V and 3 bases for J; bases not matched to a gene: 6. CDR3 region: CSVGTGRGYEQYF. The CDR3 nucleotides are TGCAGCGTCGGGACAGGGAGAGGCTACGAGCAGTACTTC.

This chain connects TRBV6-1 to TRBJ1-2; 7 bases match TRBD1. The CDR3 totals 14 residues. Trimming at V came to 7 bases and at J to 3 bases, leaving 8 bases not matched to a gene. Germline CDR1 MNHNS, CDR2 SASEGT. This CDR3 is CASNYGTVDYGYTF. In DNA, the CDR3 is TGTGCCAGCAACTACGGGACAGTAGACTATGGCTACACCTTC.

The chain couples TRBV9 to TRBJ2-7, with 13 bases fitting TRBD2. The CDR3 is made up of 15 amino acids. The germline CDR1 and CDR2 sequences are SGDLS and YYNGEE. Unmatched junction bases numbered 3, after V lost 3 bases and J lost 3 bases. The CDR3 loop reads CASSGRTSGSYEQYF. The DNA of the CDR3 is TGTGCCAGCAGCGGAAGGACTAGCGGGAGCTACGAGCAGTACTTC.

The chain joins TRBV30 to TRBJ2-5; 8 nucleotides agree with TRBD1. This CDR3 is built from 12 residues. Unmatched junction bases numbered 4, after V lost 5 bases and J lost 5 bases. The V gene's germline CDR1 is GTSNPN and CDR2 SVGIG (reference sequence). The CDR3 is CAWGQGGETQYF. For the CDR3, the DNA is TGTGCCTGGGGACAGGGTGGCGAGACCCAGTACTTC.

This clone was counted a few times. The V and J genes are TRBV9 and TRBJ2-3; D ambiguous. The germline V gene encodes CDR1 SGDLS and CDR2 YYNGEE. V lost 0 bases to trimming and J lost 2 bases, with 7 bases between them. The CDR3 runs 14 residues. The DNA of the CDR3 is TGTGCCAGCAGCGTAGGAACCTACACAGATACGCAGTATTTT. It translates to CASSVGTYTDTQYF.

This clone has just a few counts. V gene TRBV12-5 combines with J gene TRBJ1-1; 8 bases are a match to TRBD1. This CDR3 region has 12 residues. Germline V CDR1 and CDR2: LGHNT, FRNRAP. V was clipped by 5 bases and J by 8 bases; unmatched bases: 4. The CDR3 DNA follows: TGTGCTAGTGGTACCCGGACAGGGGAAGCTTTCTTT. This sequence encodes CASGTRTGEAFF.

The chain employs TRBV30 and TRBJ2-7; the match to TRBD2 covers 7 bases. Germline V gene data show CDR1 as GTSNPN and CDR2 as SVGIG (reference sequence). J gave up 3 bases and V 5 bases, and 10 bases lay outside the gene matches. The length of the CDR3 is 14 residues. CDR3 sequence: CAWRDYSTLYEQYF. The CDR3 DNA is TGTGCCTGGCGGGACTACAGCACCCTCTACGAGCAGTACTTC.

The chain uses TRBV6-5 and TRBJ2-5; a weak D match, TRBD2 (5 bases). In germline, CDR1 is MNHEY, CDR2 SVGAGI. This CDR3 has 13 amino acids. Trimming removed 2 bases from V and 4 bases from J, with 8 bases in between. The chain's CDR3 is CASSYPGLETQYF. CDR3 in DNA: TGTGCCAGCAGTTACCCGGGGTTAGAGACCCAGTACTTC.

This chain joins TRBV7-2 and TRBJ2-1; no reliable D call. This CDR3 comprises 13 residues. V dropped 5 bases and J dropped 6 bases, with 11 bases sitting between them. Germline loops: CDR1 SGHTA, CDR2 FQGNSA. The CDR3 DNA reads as TGTGCCAGCAGCCCCCCTATCCCCAATGAGCAGTTCTTC. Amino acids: CASSPPIPNEQFF. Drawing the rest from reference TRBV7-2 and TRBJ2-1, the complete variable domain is GAGVSQSPSNKVTEKGKDVELRCDPISGHTALYWYRQSLGQGLEFLIYFQGNSAPDKSGLPSDRFSAERTGGSVSTLTIQRTQQEDSAVYLCASSPPIPNEQFFGPGTRLTVL.

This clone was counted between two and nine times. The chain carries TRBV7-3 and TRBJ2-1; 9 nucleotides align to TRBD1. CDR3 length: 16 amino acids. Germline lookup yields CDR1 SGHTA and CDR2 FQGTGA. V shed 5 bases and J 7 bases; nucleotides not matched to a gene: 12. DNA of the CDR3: TGTGCCAGCAGCCTCACAGCGGACAGGGGTAGGAATGAGCAGTTCTTC. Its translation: CASSLTADRGRNEQFF.

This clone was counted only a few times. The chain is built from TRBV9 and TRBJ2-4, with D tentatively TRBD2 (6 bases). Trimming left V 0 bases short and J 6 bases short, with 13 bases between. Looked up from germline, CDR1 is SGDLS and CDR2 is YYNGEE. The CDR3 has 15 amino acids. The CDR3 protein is CASSVAGVPANIQYF. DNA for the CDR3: TGTGCCAGCAGCGTAGCGGGGGTCCCCGCAAACATTCAGTACTTC.

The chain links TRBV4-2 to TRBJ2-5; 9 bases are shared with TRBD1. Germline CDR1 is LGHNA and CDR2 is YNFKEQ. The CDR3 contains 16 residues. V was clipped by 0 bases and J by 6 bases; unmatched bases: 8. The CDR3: CASSQDVQGAYKTQYF. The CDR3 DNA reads TGTGCCAGCAGCCAAGATGTACAGGGGGCCTACAAGACCCAGTACTTC.

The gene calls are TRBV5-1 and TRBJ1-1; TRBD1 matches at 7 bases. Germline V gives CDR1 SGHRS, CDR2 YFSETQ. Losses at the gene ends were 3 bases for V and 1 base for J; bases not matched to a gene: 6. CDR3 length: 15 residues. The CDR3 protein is CASSSVGQQNTEAFF. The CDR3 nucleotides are TGCGCCAGCAGCTCCGTGGGACAGCAGAACACTGAAGCTTTCTTT.

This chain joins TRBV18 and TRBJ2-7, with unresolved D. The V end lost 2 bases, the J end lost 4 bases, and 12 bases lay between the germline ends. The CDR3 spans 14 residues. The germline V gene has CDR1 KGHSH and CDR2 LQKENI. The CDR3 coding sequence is TGTGCCAGCTCACCAGCTACCATTTCGTACGAGCAGTACTTC. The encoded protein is CASSPATISYEQYF.

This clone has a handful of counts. CDR3 amino acids: CASSPVGGNTEAFF. The CDR3 bases are TGCGCCAGCAGCCCGGTCGGGGGGAACACTGAAGCTTTCTTT. The V and J genes are TRBV5-1 and TRBJ1-1, with D maybe TRBD1 (5 bases). Germline values: CDR1 SGHRS, CDR2 YFSETQ. Trimming removed 4 bases at V and 1 base at J, with 11 bases between. This CDR3 contains 14 residues.

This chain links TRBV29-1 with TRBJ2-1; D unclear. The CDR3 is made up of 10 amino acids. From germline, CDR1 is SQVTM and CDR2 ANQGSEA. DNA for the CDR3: TGCAGTACTACTGGGAATGAGCAGTTCTTC. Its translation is CSTTGNEQFF.

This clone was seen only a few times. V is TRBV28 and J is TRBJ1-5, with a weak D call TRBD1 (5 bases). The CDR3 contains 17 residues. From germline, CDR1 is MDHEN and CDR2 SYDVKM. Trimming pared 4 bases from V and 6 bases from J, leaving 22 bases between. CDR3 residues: CASSSLLTAGRSQPQHF. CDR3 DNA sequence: TGTGCCAGCAGTTCACTTCTCACGGCAGGGAGGAGTCAGCCCCAGCATTTT.

The CDR3 DNA is TGTGCCAGCAGCACGGGACAGGGACTTAACTATGGCTACACCTTC. This sequence encodes CASSTGQGLNYGYTF. The chain has TRBV7-9 and TRBJ1-2, with 9 bases fitting TRBD1. The germline V gene has CDR1 SEHNR and CDR2 FQNEAQ (reference sequence). V shed 5 bases, J shed 1 base, and the junction held 5 bases outside the gene matches. The CDR3 runs to 15 residues.

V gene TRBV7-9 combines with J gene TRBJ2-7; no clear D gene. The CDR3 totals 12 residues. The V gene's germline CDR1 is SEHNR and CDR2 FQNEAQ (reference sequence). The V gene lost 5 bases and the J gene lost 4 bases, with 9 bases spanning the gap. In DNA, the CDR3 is TGTGCCAGCAGCCAAACTGGTTACGAGCAGTACTTC. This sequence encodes CASSQTGYEQYF.